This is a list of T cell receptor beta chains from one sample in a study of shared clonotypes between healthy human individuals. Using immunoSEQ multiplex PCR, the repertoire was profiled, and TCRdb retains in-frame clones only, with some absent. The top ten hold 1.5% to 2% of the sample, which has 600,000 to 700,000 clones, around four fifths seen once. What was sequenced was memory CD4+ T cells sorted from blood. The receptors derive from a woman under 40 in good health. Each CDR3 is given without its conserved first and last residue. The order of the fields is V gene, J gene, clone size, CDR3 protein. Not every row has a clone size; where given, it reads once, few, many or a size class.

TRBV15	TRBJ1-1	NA	ATSRKGPLGAF
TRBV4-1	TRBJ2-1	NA	ASSPPLAGGENEQF
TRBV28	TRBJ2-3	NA	ASRTSGRVDTQY
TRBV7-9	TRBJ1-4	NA	ASSPRGQSATNEKLF
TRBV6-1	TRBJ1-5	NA	ATKIRGTGLQPQH
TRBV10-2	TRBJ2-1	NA	ASSQTRDWDEQF
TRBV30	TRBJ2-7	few	AWTRQGYEQY
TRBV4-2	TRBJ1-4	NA	ASSQDGFGQGDEKLF
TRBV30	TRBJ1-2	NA	AWSDFTYGYT
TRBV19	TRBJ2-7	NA	ASSRAAQGLSYEQY
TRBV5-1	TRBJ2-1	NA	ASSYIRLAGASFDEQF
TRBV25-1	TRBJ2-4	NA	ASSVGAKNIQY
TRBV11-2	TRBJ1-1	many	ASSPAGTPNTEAF
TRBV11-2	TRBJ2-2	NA	ASRLAGSTTGELF
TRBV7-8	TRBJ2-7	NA	ASTPRRAFSYEQY
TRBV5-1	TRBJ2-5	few	ASSLGLTGAQY
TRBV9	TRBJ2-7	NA	ASSVVEWAGSTSYEQY
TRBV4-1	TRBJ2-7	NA	ASSQHFTGKSSYEQY
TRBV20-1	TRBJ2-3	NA	SARRSDTQY
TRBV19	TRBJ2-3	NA	ASSIRLAQRNTQY